Listed below are T cell receptor beta chains from one sample, sequenced in a study of T cell repertoires in cytomegalovirus infection. Each CDR3 protein gets one entry after TCRdb re-called the reads with MiXCR. The sample holds over 150,000 distinct CDR3 sequences, approximately 18% seen once. Sequences were obtained from CD8+ T cells from PBMCs. The receptors were sampled from a human donor in good health (CMV status not recorded). Some clones in this sample may be carry-over from other donors' samples. Both conserved end residues are part of each CDR3. Fields, in order: clone size, D gene, J gene, V gene, CDR3 DNA, CDR3 protein. D genes are given only for firm matches. Not all rows give a size; the values are once, few, many and, for expanded clones, a class.

abundance: NA; d_gene: NA; j_gene: TRBJ2-2; v_gene: TRBV2; CDR3nt: TGTGCCAGCAGCAGAGACTACGCGAACACCGGGGAGCTGTTTTTT; CDR3aa: CASSRDYANTGELFF
abundance: few; d_gene: NA; j_gene: TRBJ2-5; v_gene: TRBV28; CDR3nt: TGTGCCAGCAGTTATCAGGGGGGGCTCTTTTCAGAGACCCAGTACTTC; CDR3aa: CASSYQGGLFSETQYF
abundance: few; d_gene: TRBD2; j_gene: TRBJ2-3; v_gene: TRBV12-3/TRBV12-4; CDR3nt: TGTGCCAGCAGTTTGGTTAGCGGGAATGTCAGAGATACGCAGTATTTT; CDR3aa: CASSLVSGNVRDTQYF
abundance: NA; d_gene: NA; j_gene: TRBJ1-2; v_gene: TRBV7-9; CDR3nt: TGTGCCAGCAGCCTGGGAAACCTCCCGGTCCATGGCTACACCTTC; CDR3aa: CASSLGNLPVHGYTF
abundance: NA; d_gene: TRBD1; j_gene: TRBJ1-1; v_gene: TRBV11-3; CDR3nt: TGTGCCAGCAGCTCCGGGACAGGGGGAAGAGCTTTCTTT; CDR3aa: CASSSGTGGRAFF
abundance: NA; d_gene: NA; j_gene: TRBJ2-7; v_gene: TRBV20-1; CDR3nt: TGCAGTGCTAGAGATCGGTCGACGGGGGGCGCCTACGAGCAGTACTTC; CDR3aa: CSARDRSTGGAYEQYF
abundance: few; d_gene: NA; j_gene: TRBJ2-7; v_gene: TRBV4-1; CDR3nt: TGCGCCAGCAGCCAGATGGACGGGAATTCTAACGAGCAGTACTTC; CDR3aa: CASSQMDGNSNEQYF
abundance: NA; d_gene: NA; j_gene: TRBJ2-7; v_gene: TRBV10-3; CDR3nt: TGTGCCATCAGTGAGGGAGGGAGCGAGCAGTACTTC; CDR3aa: CAISEGGSEQYF
abundance: few; d_gene: NA; j_gene: TRBJ2-7; v_gene: TRBV15; CDR3nt: TGTGCCACCAGCAGAGATACACTCTACGAGCAGTACTTC; CDR3aa: CATSRDTLYEQYF
abundance: many; d_gene: NA; j_gene: TRBJ2-3; v_gene: TRBV27; CDR3nt: TGTGCCAGCAGTCCCGGAGGCACAGATACGCAGTATTTT; CDR3aa: CASSPGGTDTQYF
abundance: NA; d_gene: TRBD1; j_gene: TRBJ2-2; v_gene: TRBV7-9; CDR3nt: TGTGCCAGCAGCTTCCGGGACAGGACGAACACCGGGGAGCTGTTTTTT; CDR3aa: CASSFRDRTNTGELFF
abundance: NA; d_gene: NA; j_gene: TRBJ1-5; v_gene: TRBV12-3/TRBV12-4; CDR3nt: TGTGCCAGCAGTTTGACCATGGGGAATCAGCCCCAGCATTTT; CDR3aa: CASSLTMGNQPQHF
abundance: few; d_gene: NA; j_gene: TRBJ1-2; v_gene: TRBV7-9; CDR3nt: TGTGCCAGCAGCCCCTCCGGGGATGGCTACACCTTC; CDR3aa: CASSPSGDGYTF
abundance: NA; d_gene: NA; j_gene: TRBJ1-1; v_gene: TRBV13; CDR3nt: TGTGCCAGCAGCTTAGGCCGGGACGCTACTGAAGCTTTCTTT; CDR3aa: CASSLGRDATEAFF
abundance: few; d_gene: NA; j_gene: TRBJ2-1; v_gene: TRBV7-9; CDR3nt: TGTGCCAGCAGCTCCCTCTCCCTGGTGCGGACAGCCTACAATGAGCAGTTCTTC; CDR3aa: CASSSLSLVRTAYNEQFF
abundance: few; d_gene: NA; j_gene: TRBJ2-1; v_gene: TRBV27; CDR3nt: TGTGCCAGCAGTTCCTCCGGGAGTCCTAATGAGCAGTTCTTC; CDR3aa: CASSSSGSPNEQFF
abundance: few; d_gene: TRBD2; j_gene: TRBJ2-6; v_gene: TRBV10-3; CDR3nt: TGTGCCATCGGCTGGCCAGGGAGGGTGTCTGGGGCCAACGTCCTGACTTTC; CDR3aa: CAIGWPGRVSGANVLTF
abundance: NA; d_gene: NA; j_gene: TRBJ2-1; v_gene: TRBV12-3/TRBV12-4; CDR3nt: TGTGCCAGCAGTTTACCTTCGGAGGGCAGGAACAATGAGCAGTTCTTC; CDR3aa: CASSLPSEGRNNEQFF
abundance: NA; d_gene: NA; j_gene: TRBJ1-1; v_gene: TRBV12-3/TRBV12-4; CDR3nt: TGTGCCAGCAGTTTAGCCCCAGCGGGGGAGAACACTGAAGCTTTCTTT; CDR3aa: CASSLAPAGENTEAFF
abundance: few; d_gene: NA; j_gene: TRBJ1-1; v_gene: TRBV7-9; CDR3nt: TGTGCCAGCAGCCGGACTTCGACTGAAGCTTTCTTT; CDR3aa: CASSRTSTEAFF
abundance: NA; d_gene: TRBD1; j_gene: TRBJ1-1; v_gene: TRBV7-9; CDR3nt: TGTGCCAGCAGCTCGAGGGACAGGAGAGCGGGCACTGAAGCTTTCTTT; CDR3aa: CASSSRDRRAGTEAFF
abundance: NA; d_gene: NA; j_gene: TRBJ1-1; v_gene: TRBV5-6; CDR3nt: TGTGCCAGCAGCTTGAGGGAAAACACTGAAGCTTTCTTT; CDR3aa: CASSLRENTEAFF
abundance: NA; d_gene: TRBD2; j_gene: TRBJ2-1; v_gene: TRBV6-2/TRBV6-3; CDR3nt: TGTGCCAGCAGTCCAGGACTAGCGGGGACTGAGCAGTTCTTC; CDR3aa: CASSPGLAGTEQFF
abundance: NA; d_gene: TRBD1; j_gene: TRBJ2-3; v_gene: TRBV20-1; CDR3nt: TGCAGTGCTAGGCGAACGGACAGGGTGGACTACACAGATACGCAGTATTTT; CDR3aa: CSARRTDRVDYTDTQYF
abundance: few; d_gene: TRBD1; j_gene: TRBJ1-2; v_gene: TRBV27; CDR3nt: TGTGCCAGCAGTTTATCCGGACAGGGGTGGGATGGCTACACCTTC; CDR3aa: CASSLSGQGWDGYTF
abundance: few; d_gene: NA; j_gene: TRBJ1-1; v_gene: TRBV7-9; CDR3nt: TGTGCCAGCAGCCTGAAGGTCGAGAACACTGAAGCTTTCTTT; CDR3aa: CASSLKVENTEAFF
abundance: once; d_gene: NA; j_gene: TRBJ2-1; v_gene: TRBV7-2; CDR3nt: TGTGCCAGCAGCTTAGCTGGGTCGGGGGCCCTTTACAATGAGCAGTTCTTC; CDR3aa: CASSLAGSGALYNEQFF
abundance: few; d_gene: NA; j_gene: TRBJ2-3; v_gene: TRBV12-3/TRBV12-4; CDR3nt: TGTGCCAGCAGTCGGCCAGGGGTTGGCACAGATACGCAGTATTTT; CDR3aa: CASSRPGVGTDTQYF
abundance: NA; d_gene: TRBD1; j_gene: TRBJ2-1; v_gene: TRBV7-6; CDR3nt: TGTGCCAGCAGCGGACAGGGGGCGCAGTTCTTC; CDR3aa: CASSGQGAQFF
abundance: NA; d_gene: NA; j_gene: TRBJ2-2; v_gene: TRBV6-4; CDR3nt: TGTGCCAGCAGTGACCCGGACAGAGGGACCGGGGAGCTGTTTTTT; CDR3aa: CASSDPDRGTGELFF
abundance: NA; d_gene: TRBD1; j_gene: TRBJ2-7; v_gene: TRBV27; CDR3nt: TGTGCCAGCAGTTTTAATAGGGACAGGGCCAACGAGCAGTACTTC; CDR3aa: CASSFNRDRANEQYF
abundance: NA; d_gene: NA; j_gene: TRBJ1-2; v_gene: TRBV2; CDR3nt: TGTGCCAGCAGTGGGGGGAATGGAAACTATGGCTACACCTTC; CDR3aa: CASSGGNGNYGYTF
abundance: few; d_gene: TRBD2; j_gene: TRBJ2-1; v_gene: TRBV7-8; CDR3nt: TGTGCCAGCCGCGACCAGCGGGGGCGTCGTATCGATGAGCAGTTCTTC; CDR3aa: CASRDQRGRRIDEQFF
abundance: NA; d_gene: NA; j_gene: TRBJ1-5; v_gene: TRBV7-2; CDR3nt: TGTGCCAGCAGCTTACGGGGGGCACCCAATCAGCCCCAGCATTTT; CDR3aa: CASSLRGAPNQPQHF
abundance: NA; d_gene: NA; j_gene: TRBJ2-7; v_gene: TRBV20-1; CDR3nt: TGCAGTGCTAGATCCGCGGCAGCTAGCCCACGCGAGCAGTACTTC; CDR3aa: CSARSAAASPREQYF
abundance: few; d_gene: NA; j_gene: TRBJ2-7; v_gene: TRBV7-2; CDR3nt: TGTGCCAGCAGCTTAAAGGTCCGTTACGAGCAGTACTTC; CDR3aa: CASSLKVRYEQYF
abundance: few; d_gene: NA; j_gene: TRBJ2-1; v_gene: TRBV5-1; CDR3nt: TGCGCCAGCAGTTCTAGGGTTGATGAGCAGTTCTTC; CDR3aa: CASSSRVDEQFF
abundance: NA; d_gene: NA; j_gene: TRBJ1-1; v_gene: TRBV15; CDR3nt: TGTGCCACCAGTCGACACACTGAAGCTTTCTTT; CDR3aa: CATSRHTEAFF
abundance: NA; d_gene: TRBD2; j_gene: TRBJ2-3; v_gene: TRBV10-3; CDR3nt: TGTGCCATCAGTGATGGACTAGCGGATACGCAGTATTTT; CDR3aa: CAISDGLADTQYF
abundance: NA; d_gene: TRBD1; j_gene: TRBJ1-2; v_gene: TRBV11-2; CDR3nt: TGTGCCAGCAGCATTCGGACAGGGCTTGGCTACACCTTC; CDR3aa: CASSIRTGLGYTF
abundance: many; d_gene: NA; j_gene: TRBJ2-3; v_gene: TRBV7-8; CDR3nt: TGTGCCAGCAGCCTCGATTTGAACACAGATACGCAGTATTTT; CDR3aa: CASSLDLNTDTQYF
abundance: NA; d_gene: NA; j_gene: TRBJ2-2; v_gene: TRBV29-1; CDR3nt: TGCAGCGTTGTGGGGGCCAGTACAACCGGGGAGCTGTTTTTT; CDR3aa: CSVVGASTTGELFF
abundance: NA; d_gene: NA; j_gene: TRBJ1-1; v_gene: TRBV29-1; CDR3nt: TGCAGCGTTAAGTCCCGGGGGGGAGGTACTGAAGCTTTCTTT; CDR3aa: CSVKSRGGGTEAFF
abundance: NA; d_gene: NA; j_gene: TRBJ2-3; v_gene: TRBV9; CDR3nt: TGTGCCAGCAGTATCCCCGGGGATACGCAGTATTTT; CDR3aa: CASSIPGDTQYF
abundance: NA; d_gene: TRBD1; j_gene: TRBJ2-7; v_gene: TRBV7-9; CDR3nt: TGTGCCAGCAGCCCCGAGGACAGGGGGCTCTACGAGCAGTACTTC; CDR3aa: CASSPEDRGLYEQYF
abundance: NA; d_gene: NA; j_gene: TRBJ1-1; v_gene: TRBV10-3; CDR3nt: TGTGCCATCAGTGAGTCGACTTCTGAAGCTTTCTTT; CDR3aa: CAISESTSEAFF
abundance: NA; d_gene: NA; j_gene: TRBJ2-1; v_gene: TRBV7-9; CDR3nt: TGTGCCAGCAGCTTCGCCGACCCCAGCGGTGAGCAGTTCTTC; CDR3aa: CASSFADPSGEQFF